This T cell receptor (beta chain) appears in the sequencing data of a study of blood T cell repertoires in COVID-19. Study overall: T cells, B-cell-depleted T cells, or PBMCs provided the cDNA or gDNA that served as material.

Germline CDR1 and CDR2: WSHSY and SAAADI. The CDR3 covers 18 residues. The V segment lost 11 bases and the J segment 7 bases; nucleotides outside the gene matches: 24. Generated by immunoSEQ multiplex PCR, the TCRdb table keeps only in-frame clones and is missing some. The sample yields 250,000 or so clones, 75% to 90% seen once. Participants' own reports of clinical history determined their cohort assignment. Two consecutive negative NP/OP PCR tests, clearance, or resolved symptoms defined Cohort 3 recovery. Sequenced input: PBMCs or T cells enriched from blood (not recorded which). The clonotype comes from a woman aged 50 to 60 who had recovered from COVID-19. The rearrangement uses TRBV10-2 and TRBJ2-1, with 9 bases lining up with TRBD2. Here the CDR3 reads CALYRGTASGEVMNEQFF. CDR3 sequence (DNA): TGCGCCTTATACAGGGGTACCGCTAGCGGGGAGGTTATGAATGAGCAGTTCTTC.